Listed below are T cell receptor beta chains from one sample, sequenced in a study of cytomegalovirus exposure and HLA in healthy donors. The method was immunoSEQ multiplex PCR; TCRdb's version includes in-frame clones alone and lacks a portion of them. This table holds fewer than 100,000 clones, approximately 79% found once. The sequenced material came from PBMCs. The origin of the receptors is a female donor in good health and CMV-seronegative. CDR3s include the opening cysteine and the closing phenylalanine or tryptophan.

v_gene: TRBV25-1
j_gene: TRBJ2-7
CDR3aa: CASSALSYEQYF

v_gene: TRBV15
j_gene: TRBJ2-5
CDR3aa: CATSWGGEKGTQYF

v_gene: TRBV4-2
j_gene: TRBJ1-3
CDR3aa: CASSQELNSGNTIYF

v_gene: TRBV6-1
j_gene: TRBJ2-5
CDR3aa: CASSEVAQETQYF

v_gene: TRBV18
j_gene: TRBJ2-2
CDR3aa: CASSPLLSGTGELFF

v_gene: TRBV19
j_gene: TRBJ1-5
CDR3aa: CASRPDSGTGGSNQPQHF

v_gene: TRBV6-6
j_gene: TRBJ1-2
CDR3aa: CASSYTASRKIYGYTF

v_gene: TRBV10-1
j_gene: TRBJ2-3
CDR3aa: CASSDAGGLGDTQYF

v_gene: TRBV7-9
j_gene: TRBJ1-4
CDR3aa: CASSPQGIATNEKLFF

v_gene: TRBV7-6
j_gene: TRBJ1-1
CDR3aa: CASSLAEGQGGTEAFF

v_gene: TRBV7-2
j_gene: TRBJ2-5
CDR3aa: CASSTTGGWGTQYF

v_gene: TRBV19
j_gene: TRBJ2-5
CDR3aa: CASSMGVSGMGEAQYF

v_gene: TRBV7-9
j_gene: TRBJ1-2
CDR3aa: CASSEPQGAYGYTF

v_gene: TRBV6-5
j_gene: TRBJ2-7
CDR3aa: CASSYPGGYEQYF

v_gene: TRBV2
j_gene: TRBJ1-1
CDR3aa: CASLKGRDTEAFF

v_gene: TRBV10-2
j_gene: TRBJ1-1
CDR3aa: CASSWGRTEAFF

v_gene: TRBV28
j_gene: TRBJ1-2
CDR3aa: CASSPPTGGAYGYTF

v_gene: TRBV5-1
j_gene: TRBJ2-7
CDR3aa: CASSLAGIAGGGFSYEQYF

v_gene: TRBV29-1
j_gene: TRBJ2-2
CDR3aa: CSVDRGVGGELFF

v_gene: TRBV20-1
j_gene: TRBJ1-1
CDR3aa: CRPATRTEAFF

v_gene: TRBV5-4
j_gene: TRBJ2-2
CDR3aa: CASNFGGRTGYDTGELFF

v_gene: TRBV6-6
j_gene: TRBJ2-7
CDR3aa: CASRDIEDEQYF

v_gene: TRBV10-3
j_gene: TRBJ2-5
CDR3aa: CAISLGQYQETQYF

v_gene: TRBV5-4
j_gene: TRBJ1-2
CDR3aa: CASSPTGGNYGYTF

v_gene: TRBV9
j_gene: TRBJ2-7
CDR3aa: CASSVAGASYEQYF

v_gene: TRBV7-9
j_gene: TRBJ2-3
CDR3aa: CASSSDSRTDTQYF

v_gene: TRBV7-2
j_gene: TRBJ2-7
CDR3aa: CASSPVRQGNYEQYF

v_gene: TRBV5-6
j_gene: TRBJ2-5
CDR3aa: CASSLVAGGGQETQYF

v_gene: TRBV4-1
j_gene: TRBJ2-5
CDR3aa: CASSRGGQETQYF

v_gene: TRBV29-1
j_gene: TRBJ2-5
CDR3aa: CSLRAGGLEETQYF

v_gene: TRBV27
j_gene: TRBJ2-5
CDR3aa: CASSLYSGRALGFQETQYF

v_gene: TRBV5-4
j_gene: TRBJ1-1
CDR3aa: CASSLGTGANTEAFF

v_gene: TRBV4-3
j_gene: TRBJ1-2
CDR3aa: CASSPVGQFNYGYTF

v_gene: TRBV29-1
j_gene: TRBJ2-7
CDR3aa: CSAHSPKAGTVTYEQYF

v_gene: TRBV7-9
j_gene: TRBJ1-2
CDR3aa: CASSLDEGNYGYTF

v_gene: TRBV5-1
j_gene: TRBJ1-1
CDR3aa: CASSLATQYTEAFF

v_gene: TRBV5-1
j_gene: TRBJ2-2
CDR3aa: CASSFLVPDTGELFF

v_gene: TRBV27
j_gene: TRBJ1-2
CDR3aa: CASRDPSRGVADGYTF

v_gene: TRBV18
j_gene: TRBJ1-2
CDR3aa: CASSPPGSNYGYTF

v_gene: TRBV10-2
j_gene: TRBJ1-5
CDR3aa: CASSRSIGGVWSNQPQHF

v_gene: TRBV5-1
j_gene: TRBJ2-2
CDR3aa: CASSFGLAGGDTGELFF

v_gene: TRBV18
j_gene: TRBJ2-7
CDR3aa: CASSPPRGLSEQYF

v_gene: TRBV2
j_gene: TRBJ2-6
CDR3aa: CASEQDPGANVLTF

v_gene: TRBV11-2
j_gene: TRBJ2-7
CDR3aa: CASSLTELVEQYF

v_gene: TRBV9
j_gene: TRBJ1-5
CDR3aa: CASSVGQGDSQPQHF

v_gene: TRBV5-1
j_gene: TRBJ1-1
CDR3aa: CASSTGQEGTEAFF